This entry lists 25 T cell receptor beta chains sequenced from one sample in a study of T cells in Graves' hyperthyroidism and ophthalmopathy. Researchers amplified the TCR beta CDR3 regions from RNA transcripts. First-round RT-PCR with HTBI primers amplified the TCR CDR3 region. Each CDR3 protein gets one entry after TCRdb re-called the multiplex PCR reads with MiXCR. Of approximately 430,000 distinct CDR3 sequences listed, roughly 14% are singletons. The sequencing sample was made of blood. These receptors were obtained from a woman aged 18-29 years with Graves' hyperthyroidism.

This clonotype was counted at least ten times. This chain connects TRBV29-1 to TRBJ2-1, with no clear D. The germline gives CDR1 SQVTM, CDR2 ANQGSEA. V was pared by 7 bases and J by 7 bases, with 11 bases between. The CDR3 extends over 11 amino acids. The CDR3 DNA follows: TGCAGCGACAGCTCTCGTAATGAGCAGTTCTTC. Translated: CSDSSRNEQFF.

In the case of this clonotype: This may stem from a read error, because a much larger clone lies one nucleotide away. In nucleotides, the CDR3 is TGTGCCAGCAGTGCCCCGGGGGGCCTAGAGACCCAGTACTTC. It yields the protein CASSAPGGLETQYF. This chain connects TRBV28 to TRBJ2-5; tentative D call: TRBD2 (7 bases). This CDR3 has 14 amino acids. Trimming took off 5 bases at V and 4 bases at J, with 14 bases between the two ends. Germline V gene data show CDR1 as MDHEN and CDR2 as SYDVKM.

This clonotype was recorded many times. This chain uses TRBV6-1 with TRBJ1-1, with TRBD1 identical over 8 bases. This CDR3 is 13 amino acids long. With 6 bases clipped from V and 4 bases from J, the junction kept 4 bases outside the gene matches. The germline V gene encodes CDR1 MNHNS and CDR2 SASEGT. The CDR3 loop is CASRITGGTEAFF. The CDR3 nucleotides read TGTGCCAGCAGGATAACAGGGGGCACTGAAGCTTTCTTT.

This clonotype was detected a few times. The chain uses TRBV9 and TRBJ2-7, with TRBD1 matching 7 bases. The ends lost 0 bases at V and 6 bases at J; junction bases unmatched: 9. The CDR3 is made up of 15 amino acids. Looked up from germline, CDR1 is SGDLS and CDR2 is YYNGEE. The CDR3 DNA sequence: TGTGCCAGCAGCGTAGATGGCAGGGGGATCGGCGAGCAGTACTTC. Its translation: CASSVDGRGIGEQYF.

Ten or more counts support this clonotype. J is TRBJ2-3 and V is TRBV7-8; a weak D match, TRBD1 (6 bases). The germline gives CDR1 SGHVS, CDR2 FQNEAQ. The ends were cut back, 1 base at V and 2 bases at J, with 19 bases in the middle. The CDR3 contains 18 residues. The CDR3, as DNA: TGTGCCAGCAGCTTAGTACGGGTTTCGCCAGGGGCCACAGATACGCAGTATTTT. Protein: CASSLVRVSPGATDTQYF.

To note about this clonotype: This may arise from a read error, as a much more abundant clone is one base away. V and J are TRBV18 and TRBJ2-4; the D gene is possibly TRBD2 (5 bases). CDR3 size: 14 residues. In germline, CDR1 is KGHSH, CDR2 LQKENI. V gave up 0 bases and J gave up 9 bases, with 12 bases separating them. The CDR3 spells CASSPPEIGSIQYF. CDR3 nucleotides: TGTGCCAGCTCACCACCAGAAATTGGGAGCATTCAGTACTTC.

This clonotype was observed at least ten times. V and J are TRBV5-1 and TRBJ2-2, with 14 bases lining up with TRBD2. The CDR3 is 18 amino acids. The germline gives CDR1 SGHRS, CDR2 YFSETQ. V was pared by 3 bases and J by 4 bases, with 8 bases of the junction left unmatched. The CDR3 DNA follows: TGCGCCAGCAGCTCAGGACTAGCGGGAGGTCGCTTCACCGGGGAGCTGTTTTTT. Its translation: CASSSGLAGGRFTGELFF.

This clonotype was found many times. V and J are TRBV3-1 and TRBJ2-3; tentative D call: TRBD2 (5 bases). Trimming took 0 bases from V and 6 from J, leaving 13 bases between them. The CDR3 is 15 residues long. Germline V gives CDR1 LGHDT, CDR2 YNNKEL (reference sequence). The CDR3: CASSQDRPSRDTQYF. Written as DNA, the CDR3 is TGTGCCAGCAGCCAAGATCGGCCTAGCAGGGATACGCAGTATTTT.

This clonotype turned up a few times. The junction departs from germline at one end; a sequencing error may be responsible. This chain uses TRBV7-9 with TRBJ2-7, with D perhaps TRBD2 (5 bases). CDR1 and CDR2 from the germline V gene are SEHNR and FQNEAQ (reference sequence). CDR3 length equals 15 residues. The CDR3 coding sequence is TGTGCCGGCAGCAACATCAGCAGTGGGAGCTACGAGCAGTACTTC. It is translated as CAGSNISSGSYEQYF.

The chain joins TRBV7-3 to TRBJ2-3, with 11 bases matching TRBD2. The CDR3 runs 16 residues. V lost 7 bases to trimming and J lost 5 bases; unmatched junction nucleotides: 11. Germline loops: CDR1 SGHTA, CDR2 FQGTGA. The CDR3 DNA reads TGTGCCAGCAAACCGAGTAGCGGGGGGGCCGGAGATACGCAGTATTTT. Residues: CASKPSSGGAGDTQYF.

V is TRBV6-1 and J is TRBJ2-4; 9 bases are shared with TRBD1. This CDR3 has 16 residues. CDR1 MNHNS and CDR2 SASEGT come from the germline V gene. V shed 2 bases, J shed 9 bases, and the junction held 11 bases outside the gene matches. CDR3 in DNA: TGTGCCAGCAGTGAACATTCCGGGACAGGGCACGGCATTCAGTACTTC. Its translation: CASSEHSGTGHGIQYF.

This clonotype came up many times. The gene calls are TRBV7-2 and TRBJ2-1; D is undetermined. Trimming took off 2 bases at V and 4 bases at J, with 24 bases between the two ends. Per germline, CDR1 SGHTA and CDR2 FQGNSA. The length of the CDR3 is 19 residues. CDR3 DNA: TGTGCCAGCAGCTTATCCCCCATCTGGGTGGGTTTTTCTTACAATGAGCAGTTCTTC. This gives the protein CASSLSPIWVGFSYNEQFF. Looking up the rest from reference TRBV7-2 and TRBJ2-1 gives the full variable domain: GAGVSQSPSNKVTEKGKDVELRCDPISGHTALYWYRQSLGQGLEFLIYFQGNSAPDKSGLPSDRFSAERTGGSVSTLTIQRTQQEDSAVYLCASSLSPIWVGFSYNEQFFGPGTRLTVL.

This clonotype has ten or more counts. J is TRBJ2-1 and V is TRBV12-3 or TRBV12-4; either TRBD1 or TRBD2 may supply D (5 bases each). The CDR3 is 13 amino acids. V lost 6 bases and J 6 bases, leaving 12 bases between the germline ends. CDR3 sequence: CASRTGTTNEQFF. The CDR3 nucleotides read TGTGCCAGCAGAACCGGGACCACCAATGAGCAGTTCTTC.

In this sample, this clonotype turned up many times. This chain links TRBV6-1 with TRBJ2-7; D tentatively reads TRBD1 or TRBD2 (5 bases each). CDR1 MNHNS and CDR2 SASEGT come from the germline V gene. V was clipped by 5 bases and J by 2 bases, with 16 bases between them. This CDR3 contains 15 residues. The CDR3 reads CASSLSPGRTYEQYF. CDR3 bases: TGTGCCAGCAGTCTATCACCGGGGCGAACCTACGAGCAGTACTTC.

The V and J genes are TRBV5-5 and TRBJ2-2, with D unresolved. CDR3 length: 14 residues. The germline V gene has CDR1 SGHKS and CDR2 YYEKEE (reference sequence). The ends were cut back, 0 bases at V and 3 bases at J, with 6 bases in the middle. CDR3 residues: CASSLGIDTGELFF. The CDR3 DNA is TGTGCCAGCAGCTTGGGCATTGACACCGGGGAGCTGTTTTTT. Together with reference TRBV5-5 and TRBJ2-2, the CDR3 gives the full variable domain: DAGVTQSPTHLIKTRGQQVTLRCSPISGHKSVSWYQQVLGQGPQFIFQYYEKEERGRGNFPDRFSARQFPNYSSELNVNALLLGDSALYLCASSLGIDTGELFFGEGSRLTVL.

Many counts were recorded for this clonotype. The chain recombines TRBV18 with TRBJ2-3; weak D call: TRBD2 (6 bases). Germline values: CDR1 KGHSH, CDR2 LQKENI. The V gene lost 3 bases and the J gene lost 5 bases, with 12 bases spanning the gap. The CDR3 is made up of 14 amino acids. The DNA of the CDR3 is TGTGCCAGCTCACCTACGCGGGGTGGAGATACGCAGTATTTT. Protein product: CASSPTRGGDTQYF.

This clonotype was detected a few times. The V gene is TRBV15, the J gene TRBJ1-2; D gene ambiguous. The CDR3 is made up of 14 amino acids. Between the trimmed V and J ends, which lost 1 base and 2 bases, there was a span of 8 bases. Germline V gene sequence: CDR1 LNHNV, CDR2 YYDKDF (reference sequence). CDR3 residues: CATSRGRGNYGYTF. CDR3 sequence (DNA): TGTGCCACCAGCAGAGGACGCGGAAACTATGGCTACACCTTC.

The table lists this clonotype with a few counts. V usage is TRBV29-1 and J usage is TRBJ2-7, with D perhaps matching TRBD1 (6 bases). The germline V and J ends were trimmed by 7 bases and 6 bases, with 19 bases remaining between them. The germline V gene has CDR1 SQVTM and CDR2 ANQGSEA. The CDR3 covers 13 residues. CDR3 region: CSAGPIGGGEQYF. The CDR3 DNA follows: TGCAGCGCAGGACCCATAGGGGGTGGCGAGCAGTACTTC.

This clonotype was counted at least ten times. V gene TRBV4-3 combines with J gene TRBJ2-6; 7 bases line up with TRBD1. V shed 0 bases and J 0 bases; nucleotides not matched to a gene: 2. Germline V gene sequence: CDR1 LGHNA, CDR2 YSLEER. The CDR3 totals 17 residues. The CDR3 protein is CASSQDPGGSGANVLTF. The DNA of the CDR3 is TGCGCCAGCAGCCAAGATCCAGGGGGCTCTGGGGCCAACGTCCTGACTTTC.

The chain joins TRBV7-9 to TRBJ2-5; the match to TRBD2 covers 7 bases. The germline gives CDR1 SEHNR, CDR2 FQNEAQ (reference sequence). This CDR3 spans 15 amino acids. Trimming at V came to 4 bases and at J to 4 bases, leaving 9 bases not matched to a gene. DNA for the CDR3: TGTGCCAGCAGCTCACCAGCGGGAACGGCAGAGACCCAGTACTTC. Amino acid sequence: CASSSPAGTAETQYF.

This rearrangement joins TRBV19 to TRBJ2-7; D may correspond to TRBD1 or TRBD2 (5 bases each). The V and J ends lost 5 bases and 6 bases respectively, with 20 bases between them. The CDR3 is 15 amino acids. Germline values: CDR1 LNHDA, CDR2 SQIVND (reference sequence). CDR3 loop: CASSLLPGPGGEQYF. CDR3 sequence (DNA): TGTGCCAGTAGTCTGTTACCGGGACCAGGCGGCGAGCAGTACTTC.

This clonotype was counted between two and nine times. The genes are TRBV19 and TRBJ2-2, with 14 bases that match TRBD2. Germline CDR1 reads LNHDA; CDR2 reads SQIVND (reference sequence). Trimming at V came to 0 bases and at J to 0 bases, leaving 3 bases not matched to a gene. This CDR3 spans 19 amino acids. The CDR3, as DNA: TGTGCCAGTAGTATAGAGGGACTAGCGGGGGAAGCGAACACCGGGGAGCTGTTTTTT. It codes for CASSIEGLAGEANTGELFF.

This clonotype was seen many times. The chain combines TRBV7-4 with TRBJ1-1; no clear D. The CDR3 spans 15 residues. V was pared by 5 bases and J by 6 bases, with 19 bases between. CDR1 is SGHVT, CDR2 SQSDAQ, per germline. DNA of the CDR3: TGTGCCAGCAGCCCGAGACTCCCCGGGGTACCTGAAGCTTTCTTT. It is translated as CASSPRLPGVPEAFF.

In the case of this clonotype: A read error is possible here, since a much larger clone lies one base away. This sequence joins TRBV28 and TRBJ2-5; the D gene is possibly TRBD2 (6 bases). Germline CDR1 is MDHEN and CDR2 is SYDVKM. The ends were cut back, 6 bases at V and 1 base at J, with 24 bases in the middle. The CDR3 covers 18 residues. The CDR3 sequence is CASSLFWPGRETQETQYF. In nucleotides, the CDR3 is TGTGCCAGCAGCCTTTTCTGGCCGGGACGGGAGACCCAAGAGACCCAGTACTTC.

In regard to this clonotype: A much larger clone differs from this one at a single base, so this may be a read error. This CDR3 reads CASSVTGGADTGELFF. The CDR3 DNA follows: TGTGCCAGCAGCGTTACAGGGGGCGCGGACACCGGGGAGCTGTTTTTT. This chain links TRBV7-2 with TRBJ2-2; TRBD1 agrees at 9 bases. The V gene's germline CDR1 is SGHTA and CDR2 FQGNSA. J gave up 3 bases and V 5 bases, and 7 bases lay outside the gene matches. This CDR3 comprises 16 residues.